This T cell receptor beta chain originates from a study of blood T cells in healthy people across ages. Through a sample-barcoded 5' primer and a J-beta primer mix, a second PCR was run for roughly 7 to 12 cycles. TCRdb reprocessed the 5' RACE reads with MiXCR, giving one entry per CDR3 protein. The sample contains 700,000 to 950,000 distinct CDR3 sequences, 58% of which appear only once. The clonotype comes from a man aged 25 to 40 in good health. The specimen sequenced was blood.

CDR3 amino acids: CASSFNEDTEAFF. The CDR3, as DNA: TGCGCCAGCAGCTTTAATGAGGACACTGAAGCTTTCTTT. The chain joins TRBV5-1 to TRBJ1-1; D not resolved. Germline assignment: CDR1 SGHRS and CDR2 YFSETQ. CDR3 length equals 13 residues. Trimming took 2 bases from V and 3 from J, leaving 8 bases between them.